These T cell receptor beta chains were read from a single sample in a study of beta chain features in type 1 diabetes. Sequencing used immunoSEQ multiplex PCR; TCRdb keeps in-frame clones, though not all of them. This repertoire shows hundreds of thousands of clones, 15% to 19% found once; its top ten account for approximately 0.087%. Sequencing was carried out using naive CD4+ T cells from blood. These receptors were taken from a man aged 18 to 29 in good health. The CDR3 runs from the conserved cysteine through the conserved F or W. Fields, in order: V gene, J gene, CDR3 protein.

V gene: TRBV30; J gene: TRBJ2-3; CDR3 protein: CAWSRRVPGADTQYF
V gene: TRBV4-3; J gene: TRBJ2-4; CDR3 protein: CASSPTTGGKAKNIQYF
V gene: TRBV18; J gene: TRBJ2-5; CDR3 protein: CASSLGLAGDQETQYF
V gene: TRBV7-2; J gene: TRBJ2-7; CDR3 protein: CASSSDRGSYYEQYF
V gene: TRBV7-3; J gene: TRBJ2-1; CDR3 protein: CASSFTGTATYNEQFF
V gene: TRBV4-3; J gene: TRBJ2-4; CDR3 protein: CASSPRGLAVYENIQYF
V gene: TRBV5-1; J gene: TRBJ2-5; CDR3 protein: CASSATVPQGETQYF
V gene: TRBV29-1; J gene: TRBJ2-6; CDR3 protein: CSVERRSDSSGANVLTF
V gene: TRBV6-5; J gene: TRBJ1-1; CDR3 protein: CASTRTGVNTEAFF
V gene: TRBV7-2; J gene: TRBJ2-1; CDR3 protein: CASSWGQYNEQFF
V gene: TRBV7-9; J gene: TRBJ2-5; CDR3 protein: CASSLAGIQETQYF
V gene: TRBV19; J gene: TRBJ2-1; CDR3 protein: CASGGQGDNEQFF
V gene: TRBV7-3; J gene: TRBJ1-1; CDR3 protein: CASSLKGYDTEAFF
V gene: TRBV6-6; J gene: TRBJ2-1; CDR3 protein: CASRPPGLQNNEQFF
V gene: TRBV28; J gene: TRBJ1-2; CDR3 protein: CASSDTIDYGYTF
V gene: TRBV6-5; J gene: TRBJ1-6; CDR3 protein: CASSYEGQTNSPLHF
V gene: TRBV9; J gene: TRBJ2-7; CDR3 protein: CASSVGGGVEGPYEQYF
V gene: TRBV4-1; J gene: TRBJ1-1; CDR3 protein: CASSQLQGLMNTEAFF
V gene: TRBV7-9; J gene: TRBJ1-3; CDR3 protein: CASSLLRGGSGNTIYF
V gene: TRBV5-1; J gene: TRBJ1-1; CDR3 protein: CASSLDRGRGTEAFF
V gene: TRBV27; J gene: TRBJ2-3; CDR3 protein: CASRSTGADTQYF
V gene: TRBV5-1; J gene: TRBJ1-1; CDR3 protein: CASSPNTGGKTEAFF
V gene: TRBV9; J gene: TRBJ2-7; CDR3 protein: CASSVAADRDYEQYF
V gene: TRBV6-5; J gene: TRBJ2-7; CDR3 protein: CASSYPGGGGEQYF
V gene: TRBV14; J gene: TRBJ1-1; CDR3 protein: CASSRYSGGNTEAFF
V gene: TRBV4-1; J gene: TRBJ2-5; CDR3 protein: CASRPLREGLRETQYF
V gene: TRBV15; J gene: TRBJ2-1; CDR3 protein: CATSRDSLASQHNEQFF
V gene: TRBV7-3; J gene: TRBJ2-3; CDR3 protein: CASSLRTSGRTDTQYF
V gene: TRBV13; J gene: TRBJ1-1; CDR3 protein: CASSLPNSLHTEAFF
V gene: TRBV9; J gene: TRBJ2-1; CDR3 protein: CASSVAGQGNEQFF
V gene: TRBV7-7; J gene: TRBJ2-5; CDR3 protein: CASSSTGTARTQYF
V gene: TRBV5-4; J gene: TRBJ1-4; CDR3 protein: CASSPPGLKNEKLFF
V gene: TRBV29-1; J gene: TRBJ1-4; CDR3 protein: CSGGGRLTEKLFF
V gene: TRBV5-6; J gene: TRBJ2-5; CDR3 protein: CASSFLLAETQYF
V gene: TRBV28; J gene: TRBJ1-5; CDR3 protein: CASSYEYQPQHF
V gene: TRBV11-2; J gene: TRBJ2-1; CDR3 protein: CASSLQAGGQFF
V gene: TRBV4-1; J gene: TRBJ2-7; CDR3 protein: CASSQGLSYEQYF
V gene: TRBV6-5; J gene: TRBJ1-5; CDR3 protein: CASSVTGGSNQPQHF
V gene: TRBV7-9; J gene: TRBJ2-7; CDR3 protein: CASSFLIGLAGAGSHEQYF
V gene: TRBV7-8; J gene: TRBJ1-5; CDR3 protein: CASSPNRDSGQPQHF
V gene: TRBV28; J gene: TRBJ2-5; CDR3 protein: CASSLQGLGVIETQYF
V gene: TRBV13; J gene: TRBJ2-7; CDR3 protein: CASSSNRGSYEQYF
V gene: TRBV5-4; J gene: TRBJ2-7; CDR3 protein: CASRTGTGNHEQYF
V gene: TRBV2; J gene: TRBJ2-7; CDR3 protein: CASSTLGRTSSYEQYF
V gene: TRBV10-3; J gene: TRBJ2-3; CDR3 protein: CAIGRQGGLGTDTQYF
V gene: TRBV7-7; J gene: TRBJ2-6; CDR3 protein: CASSSIAAGFGANVLTF